These 10 T cell receptor beta chains originate from one sample sequenced in a study of regulatory T cells in long-lasting Graves disease. Documented time point: newly diagnosed GD, antithyroid drugs for less than 3 months. Extracted RNA from PBMCs served as the source of the TCR library. With iRepertoire HTBI primers and Arm-PCR of CDR3 regions, TCR beta libraries were built. TCRdb reprocessed the multiplex PCR reads with MiXCR, giving one entry per CDR3 protein. This sample has about 520,000 distinct CDR3 sequences, with around 13% found just once. These same records also appear under a second study, on T cells in Graves' hyperthyroidism and ophthalmopathy.

This material consisted of peripheral blood mononuclear cells (PBMCs), taken at new diagnosis, from a patient treated with antithyroid drugs. The source is a woman in her thirties with Graves disease.

This clonotype was observed a few times. This sequence joins TRBV10-2 and TRBJ1-5; the D gene is possibly TRBD1 (5 bases). Trimming stripped 5 bases from V and 4 bases from J, with 15 bases between. Per germline, CDR1 WSHSY and CDR2 SAAADI. The CDR3 extends over 15 amino acids. CDR3 loop: CASSIGGAGNQPQHF. The DNA of the CDR3 is TGCGCCAGCAGTATAGGAGGTGCAGGGAATCAGCCCCAGCATTTT.

The table lists this clonotype with a count of one. The gene calls are TRBV12-3 or TRBV12-4 and TRBJ1-1; D remains unclear. The V and J ends lost 3 bases and 10 bases respectively, with 12 bases between them. The CDR3 has 12 amino acids. The CDR3 DNA reads as TGTGCCAGCAGTTTTTCTGAAGGCGTAGCTTTCTTT. Its protein is CASSFSEGVAFF.

The table lists this clonotype with many counts. The genes are TRBV6-2 or TRBV6-3 and TRBJ1-1; D gene ambiguous. The CDR3 runs to 15 residues. The germline V and J ends were trimmed by 6 bases and 5 bases, with 19 bases remaining between them. Germline loops: CDR1 MNHEY, CDR2 SVGEGT. The CDR3 DNA sequence: TGTGCCAGCAGGCAGACGGTTGCCCGGCTTACTGAAGCTTTCTTT. Its protein product is CASRQTVARLTEAFF.

As for this clonotype: A much larger clonotype is one base distant, so this may be a read error. The genes are TRBV11-2 and TRBJ2-7; weak D call: TRBD2 (6 bases). Germline V gene data show CDR1 as SGHAT and CDR2 as FQNNGV. The V and J ends lost 4 bases and 0 bases respectively, with 25 bases between them. The length of the CDR3 is 19 residues. In DNA, the CDR3 is TGTGCCAGCAGCTCAGCGCCGGTGGGGGGACGCGTAAGCTCCTACGAGCAGTACTTC. The encoded protein is CASSSAPVGGRVSSYEQYF.

This clonotype came up a few times. The chain links TRBV3-1 to TRBJ2-1; D unresolved. The CDR3 length is 18 residues. The germline V and J ends were trimmed by 2 bases and 3 bases, with 20 bases remaining between them. Germline V gene sequence: CDR1 LGHDT, CDR2 YNNKEL (reference sequence). DNA for the CDR3: TGTGCCAGCAGCCAAAACCACCCTTCCGTGCGGCTCTACAATGAGCAGTTCTTC. It encodes CASSQNHPSVRLYNEQFF.

This chain joins TRBV24-1 and TRBJ2-1; TRBD2 matches 8 bases. The CDR3 length is 16 residues. Per germline, CDR1 KGHDR and CDR2 SFDVKD. The V segment lost 4 bases and the J segment 8 bases; nucleotides outside the gene matches: 12. CDR3 residues: CATSDPGGGRIDEQFF. The CDR3 bases are TGTGCCACCAGTGACCCAGGAGGCGGGAGGATCGATGAGCAGTTCTTC.

This clonotype was detected many times. The chain couples TRBV19 to TRBJ1-6; 9 nucleotides agree with TRBD1. V lost 3 bases to trimming and J lost 0 bases; unmatched junction nucleotides: 9. This CDR3 is 19 amino acids long. Germline-derived CDR1 and CDR2 are LNHDA and SQIVND (reference sequence). The CDR3 loop is CASSIWGQGLSSYNSPLHF. The CDR3, as DNA: TGTGCCAGTAGTATTTGGGGACAGGGACTAAGCTCCTATAATTCACCCCTCCACTTT.

J is TRBJ2-6 and V is TRBV6-5; either TRBD1 or TRBD2 may supply D (5 bases each). Germline assignment: CDR1 MNHEY and CDR2 SVGAGI. The V gene lost 4 bases and the J gene lost 3 bases, with 10 bases spanning the gap. CDR3 size: 15 residues. The CDR3 DNA is TGTGCCAGCAGTTTCCGGGACCTTGGGGCCAACGTCCTGACTTTC. Protein sequence: CASSFRDLGANVLTF.

This clonotype was seen at least ten times. The chain carries TRBV12-3 or TRBV12-4 and TRBJ1-1; weak D call: TRBD1 (6 bases). The V and J ends lost 1 base and 4 bases respectively, with 13 bases between them. The CDR3 contains 15 residues. CDR3 in DNA: TGTGCCAGCAGTTTAGGGGGACAAGGTGCCACTGAAGCTTTCTTT. It yields the protein CASSLGGQGATEAFF.

This clonotype was picked up many times. The chain uses TRBV11-3 and TRBJ2-3, with D uncertain. CDR1 and CDR2 (germline): SGHNT, YENEEA. V dropped 5 bases and J dropped 0 bases, with 9 bases sitting between them. The CDR3 spans 14 residues. The CDR3 region is CASSQARSTDTQYF. In nucleotides, the CDR3 is TGTGCCAGCAGCCAGGCGAGGAGCACAGATACGCAGTATTTT.